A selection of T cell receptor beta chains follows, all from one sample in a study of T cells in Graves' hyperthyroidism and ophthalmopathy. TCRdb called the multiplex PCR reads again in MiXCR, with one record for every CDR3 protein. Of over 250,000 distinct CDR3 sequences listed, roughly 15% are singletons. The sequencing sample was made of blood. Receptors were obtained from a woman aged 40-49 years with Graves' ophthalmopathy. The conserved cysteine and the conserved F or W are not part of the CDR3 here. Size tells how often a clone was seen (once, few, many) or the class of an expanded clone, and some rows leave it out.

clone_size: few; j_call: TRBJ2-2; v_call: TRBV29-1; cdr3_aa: SVDNTGELF
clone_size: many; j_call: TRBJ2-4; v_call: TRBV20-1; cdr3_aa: SASRLGGKNIQY
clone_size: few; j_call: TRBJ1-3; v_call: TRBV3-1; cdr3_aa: ASSPRPGGGGNTIY
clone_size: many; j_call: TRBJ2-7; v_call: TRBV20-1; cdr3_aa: SAWTSGSFGREQY
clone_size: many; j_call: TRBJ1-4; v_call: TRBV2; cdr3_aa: ASLGNWRNEKLF
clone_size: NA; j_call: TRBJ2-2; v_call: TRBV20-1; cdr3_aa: SASSPGELF
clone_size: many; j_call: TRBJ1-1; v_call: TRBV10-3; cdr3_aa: AISPNSNTEAF
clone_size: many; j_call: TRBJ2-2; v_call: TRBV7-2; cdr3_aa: ASSTGDRGLAGELF
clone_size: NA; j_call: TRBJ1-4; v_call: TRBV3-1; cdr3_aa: ASSQQPGGDEKLF
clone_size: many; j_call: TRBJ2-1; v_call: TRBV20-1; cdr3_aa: SAKRGSGGVGEQF
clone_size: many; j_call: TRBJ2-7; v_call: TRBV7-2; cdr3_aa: ASSVGQGASYEQY
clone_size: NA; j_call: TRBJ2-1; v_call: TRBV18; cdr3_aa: ASSPQGKSRNEQF
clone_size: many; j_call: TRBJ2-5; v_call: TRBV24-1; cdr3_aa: ATIGRGRWVGETQY
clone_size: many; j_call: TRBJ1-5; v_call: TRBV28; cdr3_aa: ASSLGVGTGVNQPQH
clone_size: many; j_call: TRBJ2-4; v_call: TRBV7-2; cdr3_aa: ASSSGQGDKNIQY
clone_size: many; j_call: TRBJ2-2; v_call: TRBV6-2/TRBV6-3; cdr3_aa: ASRRTGGFNTGELF
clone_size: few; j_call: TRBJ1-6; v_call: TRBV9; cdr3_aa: ASSVGGGADNSPLH
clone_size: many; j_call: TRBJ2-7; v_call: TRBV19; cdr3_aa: ASRRTGTAYEQY
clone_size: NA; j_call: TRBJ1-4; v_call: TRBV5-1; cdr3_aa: ASSARQGSPPNEKLF
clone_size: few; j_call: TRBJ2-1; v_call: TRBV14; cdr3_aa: ASSQVPLGEQF
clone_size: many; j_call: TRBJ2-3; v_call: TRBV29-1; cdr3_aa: SVEDRGTGSSTDTQY
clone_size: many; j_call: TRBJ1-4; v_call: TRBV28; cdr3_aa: ASRGNLDRVEKLF
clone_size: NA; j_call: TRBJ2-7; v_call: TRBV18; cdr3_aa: ASSPYEGQY
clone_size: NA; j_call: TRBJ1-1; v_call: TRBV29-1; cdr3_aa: SVAGAGGTGVTEAF
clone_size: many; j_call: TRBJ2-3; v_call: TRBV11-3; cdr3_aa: ASSLGPMSDTQY
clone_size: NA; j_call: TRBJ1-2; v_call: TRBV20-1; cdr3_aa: SARGGSANYGYT
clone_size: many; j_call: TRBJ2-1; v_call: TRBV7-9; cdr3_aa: ASSLLRRNHNEQF
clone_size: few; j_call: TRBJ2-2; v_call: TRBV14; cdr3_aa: ASSQQNMVGELF
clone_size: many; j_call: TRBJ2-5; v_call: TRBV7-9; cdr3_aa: ASSPPGRGPQETQY
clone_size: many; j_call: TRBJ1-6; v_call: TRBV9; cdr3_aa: ASSVDVGLDSPLH
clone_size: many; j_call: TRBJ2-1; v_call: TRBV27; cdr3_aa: ASSLEGLTINEQF
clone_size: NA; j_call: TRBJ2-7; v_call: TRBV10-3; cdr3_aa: AIGDSGRVNPYEQY
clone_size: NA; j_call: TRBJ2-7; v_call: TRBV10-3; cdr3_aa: AISQTGKAYEQY
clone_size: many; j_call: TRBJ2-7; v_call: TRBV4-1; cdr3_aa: ASSQVLAGGNYEQY
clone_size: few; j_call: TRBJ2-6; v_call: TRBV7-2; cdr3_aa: ASSLPRVDGANVLT
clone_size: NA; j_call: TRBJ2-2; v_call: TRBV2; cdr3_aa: ASRLSGGMRGTGELF
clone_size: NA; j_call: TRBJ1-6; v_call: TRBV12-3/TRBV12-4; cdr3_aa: ASSLTLGGSYNSPLH
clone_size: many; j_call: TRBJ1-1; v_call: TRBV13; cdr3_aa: ASTYKGVSTEAF
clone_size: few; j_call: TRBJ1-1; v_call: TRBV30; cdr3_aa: AWSVPYRVMNTEAF
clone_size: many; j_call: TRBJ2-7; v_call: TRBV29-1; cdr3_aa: SGTSRASSYEQY
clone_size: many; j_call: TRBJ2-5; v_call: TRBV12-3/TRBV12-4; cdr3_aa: ASTEQGQETQY
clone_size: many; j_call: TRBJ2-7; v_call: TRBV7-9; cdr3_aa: ASSRTGTSPPYEQY
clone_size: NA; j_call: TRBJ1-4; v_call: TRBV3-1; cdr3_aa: ASSSRQGSEKLF
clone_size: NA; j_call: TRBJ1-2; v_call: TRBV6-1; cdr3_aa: ASSEVGYT
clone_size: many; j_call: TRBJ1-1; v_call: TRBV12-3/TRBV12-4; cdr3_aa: ASRRTGGRGEAF
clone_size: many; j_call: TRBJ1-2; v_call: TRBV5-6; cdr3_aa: ASSWGQGYYGYT
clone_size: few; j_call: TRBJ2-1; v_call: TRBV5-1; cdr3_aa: ASSLASGGSVHEQF
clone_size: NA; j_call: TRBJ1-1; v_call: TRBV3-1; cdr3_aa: ASSRGPGNTEAF
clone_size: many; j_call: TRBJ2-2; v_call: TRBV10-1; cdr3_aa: ASSESPGGTGELF
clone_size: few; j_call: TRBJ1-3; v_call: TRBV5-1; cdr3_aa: ASSFQGSNTIY
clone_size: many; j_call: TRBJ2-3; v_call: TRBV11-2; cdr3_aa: ASSLGLAGDSDTQY